The rows below give T cell receptor beta chains drawn from one sample of a study of blood T cells in healthy people across ages. TCRdb used MiXCR to reprocess the 5' RACE reads, holding one entry per CDR3 protein. The table records 1.5 million to 2 million distinct CDR3 sequences, just under 50% of them present only once. The sequenced material came from blood. All receptors come from a woman aged 40 to 50 in good health. CDR3s include the opening cysteine and the closing phenylalanine or tryptophan. Each record gives: D gene, V gene, clone size, J gene, CDR3 protein, CDR3 DNA. The D gene is left open where the match is weak. Clone size, where shown, is once, few, many, or a class for clones that have expanded.

d_gene: .; v_gene: TRBV19; abundance: few; j_gene: TRBJ2-5; CDR3aa: CATGDPSRETQYF; CDR3nt: TGTGCCACGGGGGACCCCTCCAGGGAGACCCAGTACTTC
d_gene: TRBD1; v_gene: TRBV27; abundance: few; j_gene: TRBJ2-7; CDR3aa: CASSPLAASGTGRSYEQYF; CDR3nt: TGTGCCAGCAGTCCTCTCGCCGCCTCCGGGACAGGGCGCTCCTACGAGCAGTACTTC
d_gene: .; v_gene: TRBV10-3; abundance: few; j_gene: TRBJ2-3; CDR3aa: CAMAQGLTDTQYF; CDR3nt: TGTGCCATGGCCCAGGGGCTCACAGATACGCAGTATTTT
d_gene: .; v_gene: TRBV5-1; abundance: .; j_gene: TRBJ1-4; CDR3aa: CASSLENEKLFF; CDR3nt: TGCGCCAGCAGCTTGGAGAATGAAAAACTGTTTTTT
d_gene: TRBD1; v_gene: TRBV7-2; abundance: few; j_gene: TRBJ1-2; CDR3aa: CASSQGQTYGYTF; CDR3nt: TGTGCCAGCAGCCAGGGACAGACCTATGGCTACACCTTC
d_gene: .; v_gene: TRBV7-9; abundance: .; j_gene: TRBJ2-7; CDR3aa: CASSANQGLYNEQYF; CDR3nt: TGTGCCAGCAGCGCCAATCAAGGCCTCTACAATGAGCAGTACTTC
d_gene: TRBD2; v_gene: TRBV20-1; abundance: few; j_gene: TRBJ2-5; CDR3aa: CSAREAGGLASQETQYF; CDR3nt: TGCAGTGCTAGAGAGGCGGGGGGACTAGCTTCCCAAGAGACCCAGTACTTC
d_gene: .; v_gene: TRBV5-1; abundance: .; j_gene: TRBJ2-7; CDR3aa: CASSLEGVSEQYF; CDR3nt: TGCGCCAGCAGCTTGGAGGGGGTCAGCGAGCAGTACTTC
d_gene: .; v_gene: TRBV24-1; abundance: .; j_gene: TRBJ2-1; CDR3aa: CATSDSTNGEQFF; CDR3nt: TGTGCCACCAGCGACTCCACAAATGGTGAGCAGTTCTTC
d_gene: .; v_gene: TRBV4-2; abundance: few; j_gene: TRBJ2-1; CDR3aa: CASSSSTSGSGGNEQFF; CDR3nt: TGTGCCAGCAGCTCCTCTACCTCCGGGAGTGGGGGGAATGAGCAGTTCTTC
d_gene: TRBD2; v_gene: TRBV7-2; abundance: .; j_gene: TRBJ2-1; CDR3aa: CASSLAPGLERYEQFF; CDR3nt: TGTGCCAGCAGCTTAGCACCGGGACTAGAGAGGTATGAGCAGTTCTTC
d_gene: TRBD1; v_gene: TRBV19; abundance: .; j_gene: TRBJ2-7; CDR3aa: CASSIAQGVYEQYF; CDR3nt: TGTGCCAGTAGTATAGCCCAGGGGGTCTACGAGCAGTACTTC
d_gene: .; v_gene: TRBV20-1; abundance: .; j_gene: TRBJ2-5; CDR3aa: CSAGWGANQETQYF; CDR3nt: TGCAGTGCCGGGTGGGGGGCGAACCAAGAGACCCAGTACTTC
d_gene: TRBD2; v_gene: TRBV12-3/TRBV12-4; abundance: .; j_gene: TRBJ2-5; CDR3aa: CASRGRGVLETQYF; CDR3nt: TGTGCCTCCCGGGGGCGGGGGGTTCTAGAGACCCAGTACTTC
d_gene: .; v_gene: TRBV13; abundance: few; j_gene: TRBJ2-1; CDR3aa: CASSLPGGGSYNEQFF; CDR3nt: TGTGCCAGCAGCCTCCCCGGCGGGGGCTCTTACAATGAGCAGTTCTTC
d_gene: .; v_gene: TRBV7-9; abundance: .; j_gene: TRBJ2-1; CDR3aa: CASSLGVVNEQFF; CDR3nt: TGTGCCAGCAGCTTAGGAGTAGTCAATGAGCAGTTCTTC
d_gene: .; v_gene: TRBV25-1; abundance: few; j_gene: TRBJ2-5; CDR3aa: CASYRETQYF; CDR3nt: TGTGCCAGCTACAGAGAGACCCAGTACTTC
d_gene: .; v_gene: TRBV20-1; abundance: .; j_gene: TRBJ1-1; CDR3aa: CSASGAVNTEAFF; CDR3nt: TGCAGTGCTAGTGGGGCAGTGAACACTGAAGCTTTCTTT
d_gene: .; v_gene: TRBV7-2; abundance: .; j_gene: TRBJ1-2; CDR3aa: CASSLIQVLYGYTF; CDR3nt: TGTGCCAGCAGCCTAATCCAGGTCCTCTATGGCTACACCTTC
d_gene: .; v_gene: TRBV29-1; abundance: .; j_gene: TRBJ2-7; CDR3aa: CSVETRRGATYEQYF; CDR3nt: TGCAGCGTTGAAACTAGGAGGGGAGCCACCTACGAGCAGTACTTC
d_gene: .; v_gene: TRBV6-2/TRBV6-3; abundance: .; j_gene: TRBJ2-7; CDR3aa: CASTSRESYDGYF; CDR3nt: TGTGCCAGCACTAGTCGGGAATCGTACGACGGGTACTTC
d_gene: .; v_gene: TRBV7-2; abundance: .; j_gene: TRBJ1-2; CDR3aa: CASSLEPGAVYGYTF; CDR3nt: TGTGCCAGCAGCTTAGAGCCAGGGGCCGTCTATGGCTACACCTTC
d_gene: TRBD2; v_gene: TRBV7-2; abundance: few; j_gene: TRBJ2-1; CDR3aa: CASSEKTSGNNEQFF; CDR3nt: TGTGCCAGCAGCGAGAAGACTAGCGGGAACAATGAGCAGTTCTTC
d_gene: TRBD1; v_gene: TRBV20-1; abundance: few; j_gene: TRBJ2-5; CDR3aa: CSALPDRVEQEWTQYF; CDR3nt: TGCAGTGCCCTACCTGACAGGGTTGAGCAAGAATGGACCCAGTACTTC
d_gene: .; v_gene: TRBV4-2; abundance: once; j_gene: TRBJ1-2; CDR3aa: CASSQDKGVPPPGYGYTF; CDR3nt: TGTGCCAGCAGCCAAGATAAAGGCGTTCCCCCGCCTGGCTATGGCTACACCTTC
d_gene: .; v_gene: TRBV7-2; abundance: .; j_gene: TRBJ1-2; CDR3aa: CASSSPEIGAYGYTF; CDR3nt: TGTGCCAGCAGCTCCCCTGAGATTGGGGCCTATGGCTACACCTTC
d_gene: .; v_gene: TRBV20-1; abundance: .; j_gene: TRBJ2-3; CDR3aa: CSASLRVSTDTQYF; CDR3nt: TGCAGTGCTAGTTTGCGGGTGAGCACAGATACGCAGTATTTT
d_gene: TRBD2; v_gene: TRBV6-5; abundance: few; j_gene: TRBJ2-1; CDR3aa: CASTEGAGGFYNEQFF; CDR3nt: TGTGCCAGCACCGAAGGAGCGGGGGGCTTCTACAATGAGCAGTTCTTC
d_gene: .; v_gene: TRBV20-1; abundance: .; j_gene: TRBJ2-1; CDR3aa: CSARESGIYNEQFF; CDR3nt: TGCAGTGCTAGAGAATCCGGGATCTACAATGAGCAGTTCTTC
d_gene: TRBD1; v_gene: TRBV7-2; abundance: few; j_gene: TRBJ2-7; CDR3aa: CASSKHGGPGGEQYF; CDR3nt: TGTGCCAGCAGCAAGCATGGGGGTCCAGGGGGCGAGCAGTACTTC